This paragraph covers one TCR beta chain sequence. A much more abundant neighbour one base away suggests this may be a read error. The data were obtained in a study of Graves' ophthalmopathy and Graves' hyperthyroidism. Using RNA transcripts, the TCR beta CDR3 regions were amplified. Scientists carried out first-round RT-PCR using HTBI primers and then a second-round multiplex PCR. TCRdb reprocessed the multiplex PCR reads via MiXCR and lists one record per CDR3 protein. Here the sample spans around 600,000 distinct CDR3 sequences, over 40% being singletons. The germline CDR1 and CDR2 sequences are SQVTM and ANQGSEA. This CDR3 has 13 amino acids.

The sequenced material came from peripheral blood. This clonotype was obtained from an adult man with Graves' ophthalmopathy. The chain has TRBV29-1 and TRBJ2-2; possibly TRBD2 for D (6 bases). DNA of the CDR3: TGCAGCGTCTTCGGGGGTAGCACCGGGAAGCTGTTTTTT. Translated: CSVFGGSTGKLFF.